This T cell receptor (beta chain) derives from a study of blood T cell repertoires in COVID-19. Authors' processing steps: Scientists estimated how many nucleated cells there were by amplifying reference gene primers. Here immunoSEQ multiplex PCR was the method, and the copy in TCRdb shows in-frame clones only, minus some. V, J and clone size reflect that table, while D and trimming were determined from the DNA. The profile shows under 200,000 clones, around 86% of them singletons. The CDR3 is made up of 14 amino acids. CDR1 and CDR2 from the germline V gene are SGDLS and YYNGEE. With 4 bases removed from V and 2 bases from J, the gap between germline ends came to 10 bases.

The chain combines TRBV9 with TRBJ2-1, with D perhaps TRBD1 (6 bases). The material sequenced was peripheral blood. The source of this sequence is a man aged 60-69 years with acute or convalescent COVID-19. The CDR3 DNA sequence: TGTGCCAGCAGCTATCAGGGGACCTACAATGAGCAGTTCTTC. Translating it yields CASSYQGTYNEQFF.